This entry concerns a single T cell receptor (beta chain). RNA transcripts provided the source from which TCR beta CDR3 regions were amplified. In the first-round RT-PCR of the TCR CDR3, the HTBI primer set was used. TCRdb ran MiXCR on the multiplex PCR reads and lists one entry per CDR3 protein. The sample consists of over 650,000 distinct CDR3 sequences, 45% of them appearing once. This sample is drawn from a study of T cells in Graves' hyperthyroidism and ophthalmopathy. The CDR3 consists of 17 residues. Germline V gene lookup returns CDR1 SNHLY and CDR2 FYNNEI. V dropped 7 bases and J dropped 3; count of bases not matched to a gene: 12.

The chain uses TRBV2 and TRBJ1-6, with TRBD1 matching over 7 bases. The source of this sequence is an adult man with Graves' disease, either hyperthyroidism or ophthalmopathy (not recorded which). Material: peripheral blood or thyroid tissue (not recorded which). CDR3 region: CASTTTDRSNYNSPLHF. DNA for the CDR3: TGTGCCAGCACCACTACGGACAGGAGTAACTATAATTCACCCCTCCACTTT.